Sequencing of this T cell receptor beta chain was carried out in a study of human T cells and chemical hapten exposure. Time point in this sample: pre-sensitization, week 0. Treatment here: therapeutic diphenylcyclopropenone sensitization with weekly scalp DPC. Each CDR3 protein is one row after TCRdb ran MiXCR on the RACE reads. The sample holds fewer than 60,000 distinct CDR3 sequences, about 11% seen once. The CDR3 has 16 amino acids. V lost 4 bases, J lost 0 bases, and 12 bases lay in between. CDR1 and CDR2 from the germline V gene are MDHEN and SYDVKM. This TCR derives from a woman in her 40s with alopecia areata. Some clones in this sample may be carry-over from other donors' samples. The rearrangement links TRBV28 to TRBJ2-2; a weak D match, TRBD1 (5 bases). Sequencing used whole blood, obtained in connection with sensitization to the hapten diphenylcyclopropenone (DPC). Here the CDR3 reads CASSYKGPPNTGELFF. The CDR3 DNA reads TGTGCCAGCAGTTATAAGGGGCCCCCGAACACCGGGGAGCTGTTTTTT.